What follows are 25 T cell receptor beta chains derived from one specimen sequenced in a study of T cell repertoires in cytomegalovirus infection. In TCRdb, the reads were re-called with MiXCR into one record per CDR3 protein. This table holds over 150,000 distinct CDR3 sequences, about an eighth found once. The sequenced sample was PBMCs. Receptor source: a human donor in good health (CMV status not recorded). Some clones in this sample may be carry-over from other donors' samples.

At least ten counts were recorded for this clonotype. V is TRBV29-1 and J is TRBJ2-7; 11 nucleotides align to TRBD1. CDR1 is SQVTM, CDR2 ANQGSEA, per germline. The CDR3 has 12 amino acids. V dropped 6 bases and J dropped 5; count of bases not matched to a gene: 3. CDR3 protein: CSVGDRGNEQYF. The CDR3 coding sequence is TGCAGCGTGGGGGACAGGGGGAACGAGCAGTACTTC.

V is TRBV24-1 and J is TRBJ2-1, with a possible D match to TRBD1 (7 bases). CDR1 is KGHDR, CDR2 SFDVKD, per germline. The ends were cut back, 8 bases at V and 4 bases at J, with 11 bases in the middle. This CDR3 contains 13 residues. The CDR3 region has the DNA TGTGCCACCACAGGGGGAGGATACAATGAGCAGTTCTTC. It is translated as CATTGGGYNEQFF.

This sequence joins TRBV4-1 and TRBJ2-1; tentatively, D is TRBD2 (5 bases). The germline gives CDR1 MGHRA, CDR2 YSYEKL. The CDR3 covers 15 residues. V dropped 0 bases and J dropped 10 bases, with 16 bases sitting between them. CDR3 coding DNA: TGCGCCAGCAGCCAAGAACTAGGCTATCTAGGGGAGCAGTTCTTC. Amino acid sequence: CASSQELGYLGEQFF.

This chain links TRBV11-2 with TRBJ2-3; possibly TRBD1 or TRBD2 for D (5 bases each). V was clipped by 0 bases and J by 6 bases, with 13 bases between them. The length of the CDR3 is 15 residues. Germline V CDR1 and CDR2: SGHAT, FQNNGV. The CDR3 here is CASSLDPGTRDTQYF. CDR3 bases: TGTGCCAGCAGCTTAGATCCCGGGACGAGGGATACGCAGTATTTT.

This clonotype was counted a few times. CDR3: CSASTRAFKNGYTF. CDR3 DNA: TGCAGTGCTTCCACCAGGGCCTTTAAGAATGGCTACACCTTC. The V call is TRBV20-1, the J call TRBJ1-2; tentative D call: TRBD1 (5 bases). CDR3 size: 14 residues. CDR1 and CDR2 (germline): DFQATT, SNEGSKA (reference sequence). The ends were cut back, 5 bases at V and 6 bases at J, with 19 bases in the middle.

This clonotype was recorded many times. The chain uses TRBV12-3 or TRBV12-4 and TRBJ2-3; D tentatively fits TRBD1 or TRBD2 (5 bases each). The V gene lost 8 bases and the J gene lost 2 bases, with 14 bases spanning the gap. The length of the CDR3 is 14 residues. CDR3 sequence reads: CASRHRGVTDTQYF. CDR3 nucleotides: TGTGCCAGCCGTCATAGGGGAGTCACAGATACGCAGTATTTT.

This clonotype turned up a few times. The genes are TRBV12-3 or TRBV12-4 and TRBJ1-5; 8 bases line up with TRBD1. Trimming took 4 bases from V and 5 from J; bases not matched to a gene: 7. The CDR3 is made up of 15 amino acids. CDR3 DNA: TGTGCCAGCAGTTCGAGACAGGGGAGAGATCAGCCCCAGCATTTT. This sequence encodes CASSSRQGRDQPQHF.

J is TRBJ1-5 and V is TRBV12-3 or TRBV12-4; TRBD1 aligns across 10 bases. J was trimmed by 6 bases and V by 4 bases; bases with no gene match: 9. The CDR3 sequence is 16 residues long. The CDR3 sequence: CASSYRDRGRIQPQHF. The CDR3 nucleotides are TGTGCCAGCAGTTACCGGGACAGGGGCCGGATTCAGCCCCAGCATTTT.

The CDR3 reads CASSLFGGGSYEQYF. CDR3 DNA: TGTGCCAGCAGCTTGTTCGGAGGGGGTTCCTACGAGCAGTACTTC. This chain links TRBV5-8 with TRBJ2-7; TRBD1 or TRBD2 may be the D gene (6 bases each). From germline, CDR1 is SGHTS and CDR2 YDEGEE. The CDR3 covers 15 residues. Trimming stripped 1 base from V and 1 base from J, with 12 bases between.

This clonotype was found many times. The V gene is TRBV11-2, the J gene TRBJ2-5; D is perhaps TRBD1 (6 bases). The CDR3 is 14 amino acids. The germline V and J ends were trimmed by 4 bases and 7 bases, with 16 bases remaining between them. In germline, CDR1 is SGHAT, CDR2 FQNNGV. DNA of the CDR3: TGTGCCAGCAGCTCGCCTCAGGGGCGAGGGACCCAGTACTTC. As protein: CASSSPQGRGTQYF.

This clonotype was seen at least ten times. The V gene is TRBV9, the J gene TRBJ1-1; D is undetermined. The germline CDR1 and CDR2 sequences are SGDLS and YYNGEE. V lost 4 bases, J lost 1 base, and 8 bases lay in between. The CDR3 is made up of 13 amino acids. CDR3 loop: CASSTGPNTEAFF. For the CDR3, the DNA is TGTGCCAGCAGCACCGGGCCGAACACTGAAGCTTTCTTT.

The sample holds many counts of this clonotype. This chain uses TRBV12-3 or TRBV12-4 with TRBJ1-1, with a weak D call TRBD1 (6 bases). The V end was cut by 6 bases, the J end by 7 bases, with 18 bases between. CDR3 length equals 14 residues. In nucleotides, the CDR3 is TGTGCCAGCAGGGACCTAGGGGGGACCGGTGAAGCTTTCTTT. It codes for CASRDLGGTGEAFF.

This clonotype was counted only a few times. The J gene is TRBJ1-2, the V gene TRBV29-1, with 10 bases lining up with TRBD1. Germline V gene sequence: CDR1 SQVTM, CDR2 ANQGSEA. V shed 1 base, J shed 8 bases, and the junction held 16 bases outside the gene matches. The CDR3 extends over 17 amino acids. The CDR3 loop reads CSVEGWAPHGTGVGYTF. The CDR3 nucleotides read TGCAGCGTTGAAGGTTGGGCCCCCCACGGGACAGGGGTGGGCTACACCTTC. The full variable domain, its missing parts supplied by reference TRBV29-1 and TRBJ1-2, is SAVISQKPSRDICQRGTSLTIQCQVDSQVTMMFWYRQQPGQSLTLIATANQGSEATYESGFVIDKFPISRPNLTFSTLTVSNMSPEDSSIYLCSVEGWAPHGTGVGYTFGSGTRLTVV.

This clonotype was recorded at least ten times. J is TRBJ2-1 and V is TRBV7-2; the match to TRBD2 covers 10 bases. CDR3 length equals 19 residues. The trim removed 1 base at V and 4 bases at J, leaving 13 bases unmatched. Germline V CDR1 and CDR2: SGHTA, FQGNSA. This CDR3 reads CASSLGPAGGPARYNEQFF. The CDR3 nucleotides read TGTGCCAGCAGCTTAGGTCCAGCGGGAGGGCCGGCTCGATACAATGAGCAGTTCTTC.

The chain links TRBV28 to TRBJ1-2; 8 bases agree with TRBD1. From germline, CDR1 is MDHEN and CDR2 SYDVKM. CDR3 length equals 15 residues. V trimming: 8 bases; J trimming: 3 bases; junction bases outside the gene matches: 11. The CDR3, as DNA: TGTGCCAGCCGCCTAGGGACAGGAGACTACTATGGCTACACCTTC. Translation: CASRLGTGDYYGYTF.

The table lists this clonotype with many counts. The chain links TRBV12-3 or TRBV12-4 to TRBJ2-3, with 12 bases that match TRBD2. The CDR3 has 16 residues. The V segment lost 3 bases and the J segment 5 bases; nucleotides outside the gene matches: 6. CDR3 residues: CASSFSSGRGGDTQYF. CDR3 bases: TGTGCCAGCAGTTTCTCTAGCGGGAGGGGCGGAGATACGCAGTATTTT.

This clonotype was counted at least ten times. The rearrangement uses TRBV14 and TRBJ2-7; 8 bases line up with TRBD1. The CDR3 is made up of 12 amino acids. The trim removed 6 bases at V and 7 bases at J, leaving 5 bases unmatched. The germline CDR1 and CDR2 sequences are SGHDN and FVKESK. The CDR3 region has the DNA TGTGCCAGCAGTCCGGACAGGGTGGAGCAGTACTTC. As protein: CASSPDRVEQYF.

This clonotype was seen ten or more times. The chain couples TRBV28 to TRBJ2-5; unclear D gene. Germline loops: CDR1 MDHEN, CDR2 SYDVKM. The V and J ends lost 6 bases and 2 bases respectively, with 7 bases between them. This CDR3 is built from 12 residues. CDR3 residues: CASRGDQETQYF. CDR3 nucleotide sequence: TGTGCCAGCAGAGGCGATCAAGAGACCCAGTACTTC.

The chain employs TRBV7-3 and TRBJ1-1; the D is unclear. Germline V gives CDR1 SGHTA, CDR2 FQGTGA. Trimming cost V 2 bases and J 1 base, with 11 bases left between them. This CDR3 spans 15 amino acids. The CDR3 spells CASSLAPTSNTEAFF. Here the CDR3 DNA reads TGTGCCAGCAGCTTAGCCCCGACTTCGAACACTGAAGCTTTCTTT.

This clonotype has a count of ten or more. The chain recombines TRBV5-1 with TRBJ2-1; 8 bases are a match to TRBD2. The V gene's germline CDR1 is SGHRS and CDR2 YFSETQ. The CDR3 is made up of 21 amino acids. V lost 4 bases, J lost 0 bases, and 21 bases stayed unmatched. As DNA, the CDR3 is TGCGCCAGCAGCCCAGACAGGTCCGCGGGAGGTCTCCGGAGCTCCTACAATGAGCAGTTCTTC. Protein product: CASSPDRSAGGLRSSYNEQFF.

The CDR3 DNA is TGCAGTGCTACAGCTCCGGGGGCCCAGCATTTT. It yields the protein CSATAPGAQHF. The chain combines TRBV20-1 with TRBJ1-5, with D perhaps matching TRBD1 (5 bases). The germline V and J ends were trimmed by 4 bases and 11 bases, with 12 bases remaining between them. The germline gives CDR1 DFQATT, CDR2 SNEGSKA (reference sequence). CDR3 length: 11 amino acids.

This chain uses TRBV28 with TRBJ2-1; TRBD2 aligns across 13 bases. Trimming cost V 5 bases and J 4 bases; bases outside gene matches: 2. The CDR3 contains 15 residues. Per germline, CDR1 MDHEN and CDR2 SYDVKM. The CDR3 protein is CASSTSGRGYNEQFF. In nucleotides, the CDR3 is TGTGCCAGCAGTACTAGCGGGAGGGGATACAATGAGCAGTTCTTC.

The V gene is TRBV12-3 or TRBV12-4, the J gene TRBJ2-3; 8 bases are shared with TRBD2. The CDR3 is 14 residues long. J gave up 3 bases and V 6 bases, and 5 bases lay outside the gene matches. CDR3 nucleotides: TGTGCCAGCAGCGGGAGGGCCGGAACAGATACGCAGTATTTT. This gives the protein CASSGRAGTDTQYF.

The chain employs TRBV19 and TRBJ1-5; D might be TRBD1 (5 bases). CDR1 and CDR2 from the germline V gene are LNHDA and SQIVND (reference sequence). Trimming shortened V by 8 bases and J by 0 bases, and 11 bases separated the two germline ends. The CDR3 runs to 14 residues. CDR3 protein: CASEGWDSNQPQHF. CDR3 DNA: TGTGCCAGTGAGGGGTGGGATAGCAATCAGCCCCAGCATTTT.

This clonotype has at least ten counts. The CDR3 here is CSARGLVRTDTQYF. CDR3 DNA sequence: TGCAGTGCTAGAGGACTAGTAAGAACAGATACGCAGTATTTT. The chain recombines TRBV20-1 with TRBJ2-3; a weak D match, TRBD2 (6 bases). The germline V gene encodes CDR1 DFQATT and CDR2 SNEGSKA (reference sequence). The CDR3 has 14 residues. The ends were cut back, 1 base at V and 3 bases at J, with 11 bases in the middle.